The sequence of this T cell receptor beta chain was determined in a study of blood T cells in healthy people across ages. Study-wide results and caveats: From one million sequenced T cells, diversity estimates were lower bounds.

Trimming shortened V by 2 bases and J by 5 bases, and 15 bases separated the two germline ends. This CDR3 is 15 amino acids long. Germline V gives CDR1 MDHEN, CDR2 SYDVKM. Primers used in a second PCR of roughly 7 to 12 cycles were a sample-barcoded 5' primer and a J-beta primer mix. MiXCR, run by TCRdb on the 5' RACE reads, gives a single entry per CDR3 protein. The sample consists of fewer than 2,000,000 distinct CDR3 sequences, about two fifths of them appearing once. This clonotype appeared a few times. Its antigen is unidentified. This sequence originates from a human donor in good health. The chain uses TRBV28 and TRBJ1-2, with a tentative D call TRBD1 (6 bases). The sequenced material came from blood. This CDR3 reads CASSLVFGQKYGYTF. Here the CDR3 DNA reads TGTGCCAGCAGTTTAGTCTTCGGACAGAAATATGGCTACACCTTC.